This T cell receptor (beta chain) was documented in a study of cytomegalovirus exposure and HLA in healthy donors. PCR employed 60 Vbeta and 13 Jbeta primers. Assay used: immunoSEQ multiplex PCR; TCRdb lists only in-frame clones, some missing. Of almost 200,000 clones listed, 70% to 80% are singletons. A few counts support this clone. Germline CDR1 reads LNHNV; CDR2 reads YYDKDF (reference sequence). Losses at the gene ends were 1 base for V and 0 bases for J; bases not matched to a gene: 0. The CDR3 loop spans 14 amino acids. Input material: PBMCs. The source of this sequence is a male donor in good health and CMV-seropositive. This sequence joins TRBV15 and TRBJ2-7, with 7 bases that match TRBD1. The CDR3 loop reads CATSRGQGSYEQYF. The CDR3 region has the DNA TGTGCCACCAGCAGAGGACAGGGCTCCTACGAGCAGTACTTC.